The entry that follows covers one T cell receptor (beta chain) sequence. This record comes from a study of blood T cell repertoires in COVID-19. The V gene's germline CDR1 is MNHEY and CDR2 SVGAGI. The V segment lost 6 bases and the J segment 6 bases; nucleotides outside the gene matches: 7. The CDR3 spans 15 residues. Here immunoSEQ multiplex PCR was the method, and the copy in TCRdb shows in-frame clones only, minus some. The sample carries fewer than 200,000 clones, less than 85% recorded once. The sequenced sample was PBMCs or T cells enriched from blood (not recorded which). The rearrangement joins TRBV6-5 to TRBJ2-1; 11 positions agree with TRBD2. The TCR originated in a man aged 55 to 70 who had recovered from COVID-19. In nucleotides, the CDR3 is TGTGCCAGCAGACACCTAGCGGGGGGTCTCAATGAGCAGTTCTTC. As protein: CASRHLAGGLNEQFF.